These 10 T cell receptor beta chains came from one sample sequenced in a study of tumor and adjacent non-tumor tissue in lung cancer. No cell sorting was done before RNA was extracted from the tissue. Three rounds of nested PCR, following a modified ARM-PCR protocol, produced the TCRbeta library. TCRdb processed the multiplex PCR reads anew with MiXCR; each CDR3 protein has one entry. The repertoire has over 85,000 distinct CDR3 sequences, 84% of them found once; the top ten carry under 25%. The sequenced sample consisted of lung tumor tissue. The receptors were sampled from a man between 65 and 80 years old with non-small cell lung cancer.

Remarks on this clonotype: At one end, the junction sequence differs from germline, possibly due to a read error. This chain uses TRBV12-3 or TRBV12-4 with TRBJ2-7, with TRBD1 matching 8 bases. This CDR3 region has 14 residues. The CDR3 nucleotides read TGTGGCAGCGGTTTAGACAGGGGATCCTACGAGCAGTACTTC. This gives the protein CGSGLDRGSYEQYF.

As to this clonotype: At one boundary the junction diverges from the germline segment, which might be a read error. CDR3 in DNA: TGCAGTGCTAAAGGAGGTGGTCACACATTC. Translated, it gives CSAKGGGHTF. This chain connects TRBV20-1 to TRBJ1-2; D not certain. CDR3 length equals 10 residues. Germline CDR1 is DFQATT and CDR2 is SNEGSKA (reference sequence).

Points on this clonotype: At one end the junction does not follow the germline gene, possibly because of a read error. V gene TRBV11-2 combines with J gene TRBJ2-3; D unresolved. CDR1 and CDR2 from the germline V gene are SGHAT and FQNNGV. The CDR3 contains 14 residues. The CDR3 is CASSLIPRSNTQYF. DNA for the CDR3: TGTGCCAGCAGCCTAATCCCACGGTCAAATACGCAATATTTT.

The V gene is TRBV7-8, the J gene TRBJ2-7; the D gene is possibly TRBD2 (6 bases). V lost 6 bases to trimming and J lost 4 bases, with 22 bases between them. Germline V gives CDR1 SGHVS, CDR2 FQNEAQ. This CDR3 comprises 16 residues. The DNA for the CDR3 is TGTGCCAGCAGGTCGTCCGGATTAGCGGTAATTTACGAGCAGTACTTC. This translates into CASRSSGLAVIYEQYF.

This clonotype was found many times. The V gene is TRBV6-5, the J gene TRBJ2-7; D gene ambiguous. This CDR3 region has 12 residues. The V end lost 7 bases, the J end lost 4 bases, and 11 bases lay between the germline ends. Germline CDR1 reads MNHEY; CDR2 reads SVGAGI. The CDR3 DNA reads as TGTGCCAGCACCAGAGATGGGTACGAGCAGTACTTC. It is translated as CASTRDGYEQYF.

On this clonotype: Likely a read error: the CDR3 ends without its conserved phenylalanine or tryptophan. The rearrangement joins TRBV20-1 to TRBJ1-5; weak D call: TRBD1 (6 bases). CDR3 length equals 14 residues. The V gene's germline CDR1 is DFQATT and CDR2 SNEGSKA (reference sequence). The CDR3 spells CNAQIPGDNQPQHS. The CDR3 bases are TGCAATGCTCAAATACCAGGGGACAATCAGCCCCAGCATTCT.

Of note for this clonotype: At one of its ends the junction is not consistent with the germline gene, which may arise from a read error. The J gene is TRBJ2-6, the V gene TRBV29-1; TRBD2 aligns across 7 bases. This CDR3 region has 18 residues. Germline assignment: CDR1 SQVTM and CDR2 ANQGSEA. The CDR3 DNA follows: TGCAGCGTCGTGGGGGAAAGGGGAGGGCCTTCTGGGGCCAACGTCCCGACTTTC. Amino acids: CSVVGERGGPSGANVPTF.

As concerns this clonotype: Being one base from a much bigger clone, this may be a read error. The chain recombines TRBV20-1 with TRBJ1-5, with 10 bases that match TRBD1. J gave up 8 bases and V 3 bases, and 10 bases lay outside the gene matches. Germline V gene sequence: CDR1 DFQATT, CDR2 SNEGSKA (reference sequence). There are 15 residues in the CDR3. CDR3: CSASFRDRGYEPQHF. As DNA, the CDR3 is TGCAGTGCTAGCTTCCGGGACAGGGGATACGAGCCCCAGCATTTT.

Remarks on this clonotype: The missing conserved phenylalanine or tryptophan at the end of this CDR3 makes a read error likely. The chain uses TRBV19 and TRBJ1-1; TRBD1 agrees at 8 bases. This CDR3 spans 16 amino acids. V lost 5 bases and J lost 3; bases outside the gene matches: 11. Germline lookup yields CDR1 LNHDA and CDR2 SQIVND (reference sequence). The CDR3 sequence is CASSFTPGQGYTEAFS. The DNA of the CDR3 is TGTGCCAGTAGTTTCACCCCCGGACAGGGATACACTGAAGCTTTCTCT.

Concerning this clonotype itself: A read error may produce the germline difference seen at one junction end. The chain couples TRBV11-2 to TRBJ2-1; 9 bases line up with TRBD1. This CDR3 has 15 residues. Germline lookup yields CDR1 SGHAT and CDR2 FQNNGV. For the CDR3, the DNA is TGTGTCAGCAGCCTTGGGACAGGGAGGGACAATGAGCAGTTCTTC. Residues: CVSSLGTGRDNEQFF.